The clone carrying this T cell receptor beta chain appeared a few times. Its antigen remains unidentified. This entry belongs to a study of cytomegalovirus exposure and HLA in healthy donors. Study-wide results and caveats: With high specificity and sensitivity, the classifier reportedly diagnosed cytomegalovirus status. Looking again later, the authors saw that most CMV-associated TCR beta chains seemed HLA-restricted.

There are 16 residues in the CDR3. Between the trimmed V and J ends, which lost 0 bases and 2 bases, there was a span of 8 bases. Germline loops: CDR1 SGHDN, CDR2 FVKESK. With 60 Vbeta and 13 Jbeta primers, the PCR was carried out. Data came from immunoSEQ multiplex PCR; TCRdb stores just in-frame clones and leaves some out. This table holds approximately 110,000 clones, 79% found once. The rearrangement joins TRBV14 to TRBJ2-6; the D gene is possibly TRBD2 (6 bases). Material: PBMCs. The clonotype comes from a young woman in good health and CMV-seropositive. DNA for the CDR3: TGTGCCAGCAGCCAAGATTGGGGGGCTGGGGCCAACGTCCTGACTTTC. Its translation: CASSQDWGAGANVLTF.